These 13 T cell receptor beta chains share one sample of origin, sequenced in a study of CD8 T cells in Susac syndrome. Random hexamers were used to reverse transcribe roughly 0.45 to 1 ug of RNA. TCRdb used MiXCR to reprocess the immunoSEQ multiplex PCR reads, holding one entry per CDR3 protein. The table has more than 200,000 distinct CDR3 sequences, 85% to 95% seen once; the top ten hold around 0.07%. The sample consisted of CD4+ T cells from PBMCs. All receptors derive from a human donor with multiple sclerosis.

The chain uses TRBV6-1 and TRBJ1-2; TRBD1 agrees at 7 bases. Germline-derived CDR1 and CDR2 are MNHNS and SASEGT. The CDR3 totals 13 residues. Trimming at V came to 4 bases and at J to 4 bases, leaving 3 bases not matched to a gene. CDR3 loop: CASSGNRGYGYTF. CDR3 coding DNA: TGTGCCAGCAGTGGAAACAGGGGCTATGGCTACACCTTC.

The J gene is TRBJ2-1, the V gene TRBV6-5, with D unresolved. Germline V lookup: CDR1 MNHEY, CDR2 SVGAGI. The CDR3 extends over 14 amino acids. V was cut by 5 bases and J by 4 bases, with 12 bases left in between. The CDR3: CASSPRLFYNEQFF. The CDR3 DNA is TGTGCCAGCAGTCCGCGACTTTTTTACAATGAGCAGTTCTTC.

This chain uses TRBV5-1 with TRBJ1-1; the D is unclear. The CDR3 contains 13 residues. Germline CDR1 and CDR2: SGHRS and YFSETQ. V dropped 2 bases and J dropped 3 bases, with 8 bases sitting between them. CDR3 DNA sequence: TGCGCCAGCAGCTTTGGCCGTCACACTGAAGCTTTCTTT. This gives the protein CASSFGRHTEAFF.

The J gene is TRBJ2-7, the V gene TRBV19; D is undetermined. CDR1 is LNHDA, CDR2 SQIVND, per germline (reference sequence). V lost 4 bases and J 7 bases, leaving 14 bases between the germline ends. This CDR3 comprises 13 residues. The CDR3 is CASSTQQLGEQYF. CDR3 in DNA: TGTGCCAGTAGTACGCAACAGCTGGGGGAGCAGTACTTC.

The V and J genes are TRBV7-9 and TRBJ2-3; perhaps TRBD1 as D (5 bases). V shed 0 bases and J shed 3 bases, with 10 bases lying between them. There are 15 residues in the CDR3. CDR1 is SEHNR and CDR2 is FQNEAQ in the germline V gene (reference sequence). The CDR3 protein is CASSLASPGTDTQYF. The CDR3 DNA sequence: TGTGCCAGCAGCTTAGCCTCGCCAGGGACAGATACGCAGTATTTT.

This clonotype was recorded once. This rearrangement joins TRBV5-1 to TRBJ2-6; no definite D call. The CDR3 totals 14 residues. V was shortened by 2 bases and J by 0 bases, with 3 bases between the two germline ends. CDR1 SGHRS and CDR2 YFSETQ come from the germline V gene. The CDR3 spells CASSFVSGANVLTF. CDR3 DNA: TGCGCCAGCAGCTTCGTCTCTGGGGCCAACGTCCTGACTTTC. The full variable domain, completed using reference TRBV5-1 and TRBJ2-6, is KAGVTQTPRYLIKTRGQQVTLSCSPISGHRSVSWYQQTPGQGLQFLFEYFSETQRNKGNFPGRFSGRQFSNSRSEMNVSTLELGDSALYLCASSFVSGANVLTFGAGSRLTVL.

This chain joins TRBV7-3 and TRBJ2-3; D is possibly TRBD2 (5 bases). From germline, CDR1 is SGHTA and CDR2 FQGTGA. V dropped 2 bases and J dropped 1 base, with 10 bases sitting between them. This CDR3 spans 15 amino acids. This CDR3 is CASSLGSEGTDTQYF. The CDR3 nucleotides read TGTGCCAGCAGCTTAGGTAGCGAGGGCACAGATACGCAGTATTTT.

The rearrangement links TRBV20-1 to TRBJ2-5, with 11 bases that match TRBD2. CDR1 is DFQATT, CDR2 SNEGSKA, per germline (reference sequence). V lost 2 bases and J lost 5; bases outside the gene matches: 7. The CDR3 runs to 15 residues. Written as DNA, the CDR3 is TGCAGTGCTAGAAGACTAGCGGGGAGTCATGAGACCCAGTACTTC. Translated: CSARRLAGSHETQYF.

This clonotype was picked up one time. The rearrangement uses TRBV29-1 and TRBJ1-5; D remains ambiguous. V gave up 4 bases and J gave up 0 bases, with 10 bases separating them. The CDR3 has 14 residues. Per germline, CDR1 SQVTM and CDR2 ANQGSEA. CDR3 sequence (DNA): TGCAGCGTTGGAGGACCGAGTAGCAATCAGCCCCAGCATTTT. Its translation is CSVGGPSSNQPQHF. Supplemented by reference TRBV29-1 and TRBJ1-5, the full variable domain reads SAVISQKPSRDICQRGTSLTIQCQVDSQVTMMFWYRQQPGQSLTLIATANQGSEATYESGFVIDKFPISRPNLTFSTLTVSNMSPEDSSIYLCSVGGPSSNQPQHFGDGTRLSIL.

The rearrangement uses TRBV9 and TRBJ2-1, with 13 bases aligning to TRBD2. CDR3 size: 16 residues. CDR1 and CDR2 (germline): SGDLS, YYNGEE. J lost 8 bases, V lost 5 bases, and 10 bases had no gene match. The CDR3 loop is CASSLGGTSGIDEQFF. DNA for the CDR3: TGTGCCAGCAGTTTGGGGGGGACTAGCGGGATCGATGAGCAGTTCTTC. The full variable domain, completed using reference TRBV9 and TRBJ2-1, is DSGVTQTPKHLITATGQRVTLRCSPRSGDLSVYWYQQSLDQGLQFLIQYYNGEERAKGNILERFSAQQFPDLHSELNLSSLELGDSALYFCASSLGGTSGIDEQFFGPGTRLTVL.

The V and J genes are TRBV12-3 or TRBV12-4 and TRBJ1-5; 11 nucleotides align to TRBD1. CDR3 length: 16 amino acids. V lost 4 bases to trimming and J lost 6 bases; unmatched junction nucleotides: 8. Written as DNA, the CDR3 is TGTGCCAGCAGTTCCGACCGGACAGGGGGCACTCAGCCCCAGCATTTT. As protein: CASSSDRTGGTQPQHF.

The V and J genes are TRBV12-5 and TRBJ2-7, with D perhaps matching TRBD1 (8 bases). Germline loops: CDR1 LGHNT, CDR2 FRNRAP. This CDR3 has 16 amino acids. Between the trimmed V and J ends, which lost 0 bases and 7 bases, there was a span of 19 bases. The CDR3 bases are TGTGCTAGTGGTTTGGTAATCGGAGACAGGGGAGGGGAGCAGTACGTC. Its protein product is CASGLVIGDRGGEQYV.

This sequence joins TRBV11-2 and TRBJ2-2; TRBD2 agrees at 10 bases. V shed 5 bases, J shed 5 bases, and the junction held 5 bases outside the gene matches. Germline V gene lookup returns CDR1 SGHAT and CDR2 FQNNGV. The CDR3 consists of 15 residues. The CDR3 sequence is CASSAKTSGTGELFF. In DNA form, the CDR3 reads TGTGCCAGCAGCGCAAAGACTAGCGGGACCGGGGAGCTGTTTTTT. The full variable domain, its missing parts supplied by reference TRBV11-2 and TRBJ2-2, is EAGVAQSPRYKIIEKRQSVAFWCNPISGHATLYWYQQILGQGPKLLIQFQNNGVVDDSQLPKDRFSAERLKGVDSTLKIQPAKLEDSAVYLCASSAKTSGTGELFFGEGSRLTVL.